Listed below are T cell receptor beta chains from one sample, sequenced in a study of cytomegalovirus exposure and HLA in healthy donors. Using immunoSEQ multiplex PCR, the repertoire was profiled, and TCRdb retains in-frame clones only, with some absent. The table shows 190,000 or so clones, with more than 80% occurring only once. Sequenced: PBMCs. Source of these receptors: a boy between 10 and 17 years old in good health and CMV-seronegative. CDR3s include the opening cysteine and the closing phenylalanine or tryptophan. D genes are given only for firm matches. Some rows mark clone size as missing; the rest say once, few, many or name a class of expanded clone.

-	-	TRBV7-3	CASSLLPRQETQYF
few	-	TRBV4-1	CASSQVGRGYEQYF
-	TRBD2	TRBV10-3	CAISESNNSGGGTPDTQYF
-	-	TRBV4-1	CASSQDFSNTEAFF
once	TRBD1	TRBV29-1	CSVPDRASSNYGYTF
-	-	TRBV27	CASSFLAEWSNQPQHF
-	TRBD2	TRBV19	CASRTSGNTGELFF
-	TRBD1	TRBV2	CASSARDRNEKLFF
-	TRBD1	TRBV5-4	CASSGTGGVNTEAFF
-	TRBD2	TRBV25-1	CASSDRLAAYEQYF